One T cell receptor beta chain is described in this entry. Its antigen is currently unknown. The sample belongs to a study of shared clonotypes between healthy human individuals. The germline V and J ends were trimmed by 3 bases and 3 bases, with 17 bases remaining between them. From germline, CDR1 is SEHNR and CDR2 FQNEAQ (reference sequence). The CDR3 contains 16 residues. CD45RO-negative cells were positively selected for CCR7, leaving out terminally differentiated effector memory CD45RA+ cells. Notes on the study in general: The diversity represented, both genetic and in exposure history, was limited by few donors. A few donors shared roughly 5% of their naive CD4 clonotypes.

About 33,000 T cell genomes (roughly 220 ng DNA) went into each sorted-subset replicate. Clones were sequenced by immunoSEQ multiplex PCR, and TCRdb holds only the in-frame ones, with some missing. The sample yields about 2.2 million clones, 93% seen once. The sample comprised naive CD8+ T cells from PBMCs. The chain carries TRBV7-9 and TRBJ1-1; D perhaps matches TRBD1 (6 bases). This TCR was recovered from a young man in good health. Some clones in this sample may be carry-over from other donors' samples. The CDR3 loop reads CASSFPSGEGDTEAFF. The CDR3 DNA sequence: TGTGCCAGCAGCTTCCCTTCAGGGGAGGGGGACACTGAAGCTTTCTTT.